What follows are 30 T cell receptor beta chains derived from one specimen sequenced in a study of early T cells in non-severe SARS-CoV-2 infection. TCRdb processed the 5' RACE reads anew with MiXCR; each CDR3 protein has one entry. The sample lists approximately 66,000 distinct CDR3 sequences, under 15% occurring once. Sample: whole blood. The receptors originated from an adult who was a healthcare worker with PCR-confirmed SARS-CoV-2 infection or an uninfected control (not recorded which).

The chain has TRBV29-1 and TRBJ2-7; D is unresolved. Germline V lookup: CDR1 SQVTM, CDR2 ANQGSEA. Trimming stripped 4 bases from V and 0 bases from J, with 10 bases between. This CDR3 contains 13 residues. In DNA form, the CDR3 reads TGCAGCGTTGTTTACCATAGCTCCTACGAGCAGTACTTC. It is translated as CSVVYHSSYEQYF.

The J gene is TRBJ1-4, the V gene TRBV7-6, with 7 bases aligning to TRBD1. CDR1 is SGHVS, CDR2 FNYEAQ, per germline. The CDR3 is 14 amino acids. The junction had 3 bases not matched to a gene; V was cut back by 5 bases and J by 3 bases. This CDR3 is CASSTGTANEKLFF. The CDR3 region has the DNA TGTGCCAGCAGCACCGGGACAGCTAATGAAAAACTGTTTTTT.

As for this clonotype: One base away lies a much larger clone, so this may be a sequencing read error. The chain has TRBV9 and TRBJ2-1; D gene unclear. CDR1 is SGDLS, CDR2 YYNGEE, per germline. V lost 4 bases and J 0 bases, leaving 8 bases between the germline ends. The CDR3 spans 14 residues. The CDR3 is CASSSESSYNEQFF. CDR3 nucleotide sequence: TGTGCCAGCAGCTCCGAGAGCTCCTACAATGAGCAGTTCTTC.

This clonotype was observed at least ten times. The rearrangement joins TRBV14 to TRBJ2-3, with D tentatively TRBD2 (5 bases). V lost 4 bases and J lost 0, with 14 bases in between. The CDR3 is 16 amino acids. CDR1 and CDR2 (germline): SGHDN, FVKESK. CDR3 bases: TGTGCCAGCAGCCCGTGGACTGAATCTAGCACAGATACGCAGTATTTT. It translates to CASSPWTESSTDTQYF.

This clonotype was seen a few times. The CDR3 region is CASIGRGQGVTGANVLTF. The CDR3, as DNA: TGTGCCAGCATCGGACGAGGACAGGGGGTTACTGGGGCCAACGTCCTGACTTTC. This sequence joins TRBV25-1 and TRBJ2-6, with 10 bases fitting TRBD1. CDR3 length: 18 amino acids. Trimming at V came to 7 bases and at J to 2 bases, leaving 11 bases not matched to a gene. The germline gives CDR1 MGHDK, CDR2 SYGVNS.

The rearrangement links TRBV6-5 to TRBJ2-7; D is unresolved. V shed 8 bases and J shed 0 bases, with 14 bases lying between them. The germline CDR1 and CDR2 sequences are MNHEY and SVGAGI. The CDR3 covers 14 residues. CDR3 sequence (DNA): TGTGCCAGCTTCTCCGACCGTAGCTCCTACGAGCAGTACTTC. Amino acids: CASFSDRSSYEQYF.

The chain's CDR3 is CASSEWPRVPTEAFF. The CDR3 coding sequence is TGCGCCAGCAGTGAGTGGCCCAGGGTCCCCACTGAAGCTTTCTTT. The V and J genes are TRBV10-2 and TRBJ1-1, with D possibly TRBD1 on 5 matching bases. The germline V gene has CDR1 WSHSY and CDR2 SAAADI. The V end was cut by 1 base, the J end by 4 bases, with 13 bases between. The CDR3 loop spans 15 amino acids.

This clonotype was detected ten times or more. The genes are TRBV4-1 and TRBJ1-2; D may be TRBD1 (6 bases). Trimming left V 0 bases short and J 2 bases short, with 10 bases between. CDR1 is MGHRA and CDR2 is YSYEKL in the germline V gene. The CDR3 length is 15 residues. The CDR3 DNA is TGCGCCAGCAGCCAAGAGGCCGACAGGAACTATGGCTACACCTTC. This gives the protein CASSQEADRNYGYTF.

The table lists this clonotype with many counts. The chain uses TRBV29-1 and TRBJ2-5; tentatively, D is TRBD2 (6 bases). Trimming cost V 1 base and J 5 bases, with 14 bases left between them. Germline CDR1 and CDR2: SQVTM and ANQGSEA. The CDR3 contains 14 residues. The CDR3 region is CSVEVAGGGETQYF. Written as DNA, the CDR3 is TGCAGCGTTGAAGTTGCCGGGGGTGGGGAGACCCAGTACTTC.

This clonotype appeared a few times. The chain is built from TRBV7-6 and TRBJ2-1, with D perhaps TRBD1 (6 bases). The V end lost 4 bases, the J end lost 0 bases, and 13 bases lay between the germline ends. The CDR3 totals 16 residues. Per the germline V gene, CDR1 is SGHVS and CDR2 is FNYEAQ. The CDR3 sequence is CASSSLKGDSYNEQFF. CDR3 sequence (DNA): TGTGCCAGCAGCTCCCTGAAGGGGGACTCCTACAATGAGCAGTTCTTC.

CDR3 loop: CASSSSVGYGYTF. DNA of the CDR3: TGTGCCAGCAGTAGCTCGGTGGGCTATGGCTACACCTTC. The rearrangement uses TRBV28 and TRBJ1-2, with D unclear. CDR3 length: 13 amino acids. CDR1 is MDHEN and CDR2 is SYDVKM in the germline V gene. V was trimmed by 5 bases and J by 4 bases, leaving 11 bases between them.

This clonotype was found many times. The chain employs TRBV10-1 and TRBJ2-1; D may be TRBD1 (5 bases). The germline V and J ends were trimmed by 4 bases and 6 bases, with 10 bases remaining between them. The CDR3 sequence is 13 residues long. Germline values: CDR1 WNHNN, CDR2 SYGVQD (reference sequence). The DNA of the CDR3 is TGCGCCAGCAGTGCACAGGTGGTCAATGAGCAGTTCTTC. Encoded protein: CASSAQVVNEQFF.

This clonotype was seen ten or more times. The chain couples TRBV11-2 to TRBJ2-1, with 9 bases that match TRBD1. The CDR3 runs 16 residues. J gave up 0 bases and V 4 bases, and 4 bases lay outside the gene matches. Per germline, CDR1 SGHAT and CDR2 FQNNGV. CDR3 protein: CASSSGQGSSYNEQFF. The CDR3 DNA sequence: TGTGCCAGCAGCTCAGGACAGGGGAGCTCCTACAATGAGCAGTTCTTC.

The chain couples TRBV19 to TRBJ2-6; unclear D gene. Looked up from germline, CDR1 is LNHDA and CDR2 is SQIVND (reference sequence). This CDR3 contains 15 residues. Trimming stripped 8 bases from V and 0 bases from J, with 11 bases between. This CDR3 reads CASSAAGSGANVLTF. CDR3 DNA sequence: TGTGCCAGTTCCGCCGCAGGCTCTGGGGCCAACGTCCTGACTTTC.

This clonotype was counted only a few times. The CDR3 DNA reads as TGCGCCAGCACCCCCCCGGCGAAACAGGGTGGCTTCCATACCTACGAGCAGTACTTC. Translation gives CASTPPAKQGGFHTYEQYF. V is TRBV23-1 and J is TRBJ2-7; D possibly corresponds to TRBD1 (6 bases). TRBV23-1 is known as an ORF, though its function is uncertain. Trimming left V 7 bases short and J 2 bases short, with 30 bases between. The CDR3 has 19 amino acids.

This clonotype was seen repeatedly, ten times or more. The rearrangement joins TRBV6-2 or TRBV6-3 to TRBJ2-7; 7 nucleotides align to TRBD1. V lost 6 bases and J lost 9; bases outside the gene matches: 14. Germline values: CDR1 MNHEY, CDR2 SVGEGT. The CDR3 has 14 amino acids. The CDR3 protein is CASRPPAGGGAQYF. The DNA of the CDR3 is TGTGCCAGCAGACCTCCAGCAGGGGGTGGAGCGCAGTACTTC.

The rearrangement uses TRBV12-3 or TRBV12-4 and TRBJ2-2; D possibly uses TRBD1 or TRBD2 (5 bases each). The CDR3 has 13 amino acids. The V gene lost 6 bases and the J gene lost 6 bases, with 11 bases spanning the gap. The CDR3 sequence is CASRSREPGELFF. The CDR3 bases are TGTGCCAGCAGATCCAGGGAGCCCGGGGAGCTGTTTTTT.

This clonotype was seen at least ten times. The chain carries TRBV27 and TRBJ2-3; TRBD1 matches at 9 bases. In germline, CDR1 is MNHEY, CDR2 SMNVEV (reference sequence). V dropped 7 bases and J dropped 2; count of bases not matched to a gene: 7. This CDR3 is 15 amino acids long. This CDR3 reads CASTHGTGHTDTQYF. The CDR3 region has the DNA TGTGCCAGCACCCATGGGACAGGGCACACAGATACGCAGTATTTT.

This clonotype was seen repeatedly, ten times or more. V gene TRBV5-6 combines with J gene TRBJ1-4; D is unclear. There are 15 residues in the CDR3. The germline V gene encodes CDR1 SGHDT and CDR2 YYEEEE. V lost 0 bases to trimming and J lost 2 bases, with 8 bases between them. The CDR3 sequence is CASSLERATNEKLFF. CDR3 in DNA: TGTGCCAGCAGCTTGGAAAGGGCCACTAATGAAAAACTGTTTTTT. Full variable domain (missing parts from reference TRBV5-6 and TRBJ1-4): DAGVTQSPTHLIKTRGQQVTLRCSPKSGHDTVSWYQQALGQGPQFIFQYYEEEERQRGNFPDRFSGHQFPNYSSELNVNALLLGDSALYLCASSLERATNEKLFFGSGTQLSVL.

CDR3 in amino acids: CASSRGQTNTEAFF. CDR3 sequence (DNA): TGTGCCAGCTCGCGGGGACAGACCAACACTGAAGCTTTCTTT. The V gene is TRBV18, the J gene TRBJ1-1; 7 bases are a match to TRBD1. Germline V lookup: CDR1 KGHSH, CDR2 LQKENI. The CDR3 loop spans 14 amino acids. The ends lost 6 bases at V and 2 bases at J; junction bases unmatched: 6. The full variable domain, with the rest looked up from reference TRBV18 and TRBJ1-1, is NAGVMQNPRHLVRRRGQEARLRCSPMKGHSHVYWYRQLPEEGLKFMVYLQKENIIDESGMPKERFSAEFPKEGPSILRIQQVVRGDSAAYFCASSRGQTNTEAFFGQGTRLTVV.

This chain links TRBV24-1 with TRBJ1-1; D is unresolved. CDR3 length: 12 amino acids. V dropped 1 base and J dropped 7 bases, with 6 bases sitting between them. The germline gives CDR1 KGHDR, CDR2 SFDVKD. The CDR3 nucleotides read TGTGCCACCAGTGATTTATACGGTGAAGCTTTCTTT. Protein: CATSDLYGEAFF.

This clonotype was seen repeatedly, ten times or more. The V call is TRBV20-1, the J call TRBJ2-1; 11 nucleotides align to TRBD2. Germline loops: CDR1 DFQATT, CDR2 SNEGSKA (reference sequence). The V segment lost 6 bases and the J segment 3 bases; nucleotides outside the gene matches: 7. CDR3 length: 15 amino acids. CDR3 amino acids: CSAPTSGALYNEQFF. CDR3 DNA: TGCAGTGCACCGACTAGCGGGGCCCTCTACAATGAGCAGTTCTTC.

This clonotype came up a few times. The chain links TRBV7-9 to TRBJ2-4, with 7 bases lining up with TRBD1. Unmatched junction bases numbered 9, after V lost 5 bases and J lost 8 bases. The CDR3 is made up of 14 amino acids. Germline V gives CDR1 SEHNR, CDR2 FQNEAQ (reference sequence). The CDR3 reads CASSLGQSNDIQYF. The CDR3 DNA sequence: TGTGCCAGCAGCCTGGGACAGTCAAACGACATTCAGTACTTC.

The table lists this clonotype with many counts. The chain is built from TRBV9 and TRBJ2-5; possible D gene TRBD1, 5 bases. The CDR3 extends over 18 amino acids. From germline, CDR1 is SGDLS and CDR2 YYNGEE. V was trimmed by 0 bases and J by 3 bases, leaving 21 bases between them. The CDR3 protein is CASSVGDGFGAEEETQYF. CDR3 sequence (DNA): TGTGCCAGCAGCGTAGGGGATGGGTTTGGGGCCGAAGAAGAGACCCAGTACTTC.

This clonotype has a count of ten or more. The J gene is TRBJ2-7, the V gene TRBV12-3 or TRBV12-4, with D perhaps matching TRBD1 (6 bases). The ends were cut back, 5 bases at V and 12 bases at J, with 20 bases in the middle. This CDR3 has 13 residues. CDR3 loop: CASSTSGTQGPYF. The CDR3 region has the DNA TGTGCCAGCAGTACTTCCGGGACGCAGGGGCCGTACTTC.

This clonotype occurred a few times. The rearrangement joins TRBV18 to TRBJ1-3; TRBD1 is a possible D gene (5 bases). V was trimmed by 3 bases and J by 0 bases, leaving 6 bases between them. Germline V gene sequence: CDR1 KGHSH, CDR2 LQKENI. The CDR3 totals 14 residues. The CDR3: CASSPTDSGNTIYF. The CDR3 nucleotides read TGTGCCAGCTCACCGACAGACTCTGGAAACACCATATATTTT.

This rearrangement joins TRBV10-2 to TRBJ1-1; 9 nucleotides match TRBD1. The CDR3 length is 14 residues. Unmatched junction bases numbered 7, after V lost 6 bases and J lost 5 bases. From germline, CDR1 is WSHSY and CDR2 SAAADI. CDR3 sequence reads: CASREGQGMTEAFF. As DNA, the CDR3 is TGCGCCAGCAGGGAAGGACAGGGGATGACTGAAGCTTTCTTT.

This clonotype was detected many times. The chain links TRBV3-1 to TRBJ1-2, with D perhaps TRBD1 (6 bases). From germline, CDR1 is LGHDT and CDR2 YNNKEL (reference sequence). This CDR3 region has 14 residues. Trimming removed 0 bases from V and 2 bases from J, with 7 bases in between. Written as DNA, the CDR3 is TGTGCCAGCAGCCAAGAAAGGGGGAACTATGGCTACACCTTC. Translation: CASSQERGNYGYTF. Combining the CDR3 with reference TRBV3-1 and TRBJ1-2 gives the whole variable domain DTAVSQTPKYLVTQMGNDKSIKCEQNLGHDTMYWYKQDSKKFLKIMFSYNNKELIINETVPNRFSPKSPDKAHLNLHINSLELGDSAVYFCASSQERGNYGYTFGSGTRLTVV.

This clonotype appeared many times. J is TRBJ2-7 and V is TRBV10-3; 7 nucleotides line up with TRBD1. The V segment lost 6 bases and the J segment 3 bases; nucleotides outside the gene matches: 5. This CDR3 comprises 13 residues. The germline V gene has CDR1 ENHRY and CDR2 SYGVKD. This chain's CDR3 is CAIRRQGDYEQYF. The CDR3 nucleotides are TGTGCCATCAGGAGACAGGGAGACTACGAGCAGTACTTC.

The sample holds many counts of this clonotype. The J gene is TRBJ1-1, the V gene TRBV20-1; tentatively, D is TRBD1 (5 bases). CDR3 size: 12 residues. Germline CDR1 is DFQATT and CDR2 is SNEGSKA (reference sequence). V gave up 6 bases and J gave up 1 base, with 9 bases separating them. The DNA of the CDR3 is TGCAGTGCGATACAGGCGAACACTGAAGCTTTCTTT. Amino acids: CSAIQANTEAFF.